The 16 T cell receptor beta chains below all came from one sample that was sequenced in a study of cytomegalovirus exposure and HLA in healthy donors. The data were produced by immunoSEQ multiplex PCR, yet TCRdb's version contains in-frame clones alone and is incomplete. The profile covers a few hundred thousand clones, with 80% to 85% appearing a single time and around an eighth taken by the ten largest. Sequenced sample: PBMCs. The receptors shown here come from a young woman in good health and CMV-seropositive.

The V call is TRBV5-4, the J call TRBJ2-7, with 11 bases that match TRBD2. V was clipped by 0 bases and J by 4 bases; unmatched bases: 9. The CDR3 covers 17 residues. The V gene's germline CDR1 is SGHNT and CDR2 YYREEE (reference sequence). The CDR3 bases are TGTGCCAGCAGCTTGGCCGGGGGACTAGCGGCCCGTTACGAGCAGTACTTC. As protein: CASSLAGGLAARYEQYF.

The chain couples TRBV27 to TRBJ1-1; D gene ambiguous. The CDR3 contains 11 residues. CDR1 is MNHEY, CDR2 SMNVEV, per germline (reference sequence). Trimming took off 8 bases at V and 4 bases at J, with 8 bases between the two ends. The CDR3 DNA is TGTGCCAGCTTGGGTGGCACTGAAGCTTTCTTT. Its protein product is CASLGGTEAFF.

In this sample, this clone turned up once. The chain carries TRBV30 and TRBJ1-1, with 11 bases lining up with TRBD1. CDR1 is GTSNPN and CDR2 is SVGIG in the germline V gene (reference sequence). Unmatched junction bases numbered 7, after V lost 5 bases and J lost 11 bases. The CDR3 is 12 residues long. Written as DNA, the CDR3 is TGTGCCTGGGGGGACAGGGGGGTTTATGCTTTCTTT. Its translation: CAWGDRGVYAFF.

The chain links TRBV4-3 to TRBJ2-3, with 11 bases that match TRBD2. This CDR3 has 18 amino acids. CDR1 and CDR2 (germline): LGHNA, YSLEER. V lost 1 base, J lost 4 bases, and 10 bases stayed unmatched. CDR3 residues: CASSQGTLAGVFADTQYF. The CDR3 region has the DNA TGCGCCAGCAGCCAAGGTACACTAGCGGGAGTGTTTGCAGATACGCAGTATTTT.

The rearrangement links TRBV7-9 to TRBJ2-3; D uncertain. V shed 0 bases and J shed 2 bases, with 12 bases lying between them. This CDR3 region has 16 residues. Germline V CDR1 and CDR2: SEHNR, FQNEAQ (reference sequence). CDR3 coding DNA: TGTGCCAGCAGCTTAGCGGTCGATGGGGTCACAGATACGCAGTATTTT. This gives the protein CASSLAVDGVTDTQYF.

This clone turned up a few times. The chain employs TRBV6-1 and TRBJ2-1; possibly TRBD1 or TRBD2 for D (5 bases each). V lost 4 bases to trimming and J lost 6 bases, with 10 bases between them. CDR3 size: 13 residues. Germline V gives CDR1 MNHNS, CDR2 SASEGT. DNA for the CDR3: TGTGCCAGCAGTGGCACTAGGGGCAATGAGCAGTTCTTC. Translated: CASSGTRGNEQFF.

The J gene is TRBJ2-3, the V gene TRBV25-1; 8 bases map to TRBD2. Trimming at V came to 2 bases and at J to 8 bases, leaving 6 bases not matched to a gene. Germline CDR1 MGHDK, CDR2 SYGVNS. The CDR3 has 14 amino acids. The CDR3 DNA reads TGTGCCAGCAGTGAAGCGGGAGGTTATGGTACGCAGTATTTT. Protein sequence: CASSEAGGYGTQYF.

J is TRBJ2-5 and V is TRBV5-4; 10 nucleotides line up with TRBD1. V lost 4 bases, J lost 3 bases, and 3 bases stayed unmatched. Germline V gene sequence: CDR1 SGHNT, CDR2 YYREEE (reference sequence). The CDR3 runs 14 residues. The CDR3 bases are TGTGCCAGCAGCCCCGGGACAGGGGAAGAGACCCAGTACTTC. Its protein product is CASSPGTGEETQYF. Combining the CDR3 with reference TRBV5-4 and TRBJ2-5 gives the whole variable domain ETGVTQSPTHLIKTRGQQVTLRCSSQSGHNTVSWYQQALGQGPQFIFQYYREEENGRGNFPPRFSGLQFPNYSSELNVNALELDDSALYLCASSPGTGEETQYFGPGTRLLVL.

The CDR3 reads CSVVGTSGSTDTQYF. Here the CDR3 DNA reads TGCAGCGTCGTCGGGACTAGCGGTAGCACAGATACGCAGTATTTT. The rearrangement uses TRBV29-1 and TRBJ2-3; 11 bases map to TRBD2. Trimming removed 6 bases from V and 0 bases from J; junction bases left unmatched: 5. Germline CDR1 reads SQVTM; CDR2 reads ANQGSEA. This CDR3 comprises 15 residues.

As DNA, the CDR3 is TGTGCCAGCAGTTACTCCCCAGGGGCTGGCTACGAGCAGTACTTC. Translating gives CASSYSPGAGYEQYF. The J gene is TRBJ2-7, the V gene TRBV6-5, with D possibly being TRBD1 (6 bases). Germline V gene lookup returns CDR1 MNHEY and CDR2 SVGAGI. V lost 0 bases and J 3 bases, leaving 12 bases between the germline ends. The CDR3 sequence is 15 residues long.

CDR3 bases: TGTGCCTGGAGTGAGGGACAGAACTACGAGCAGTACTTC. It yields the protein CAWSEGQNYEQYF. The gene calls are TRBV30 and TRBJ2-7, with TRBD1 matching 7 bases. The CDR3 consists of 13 residues. The ends lost 1 base at V and 3 bases at J; junction bases unmatched: 3. In germline, CDR1 is GTSNPN, CDR2 SVGIG (reference sequence).

The chain carries TRBV13 and TRBJ2-1; D is unresolved. In germline, CDR1 is PRHDT, CDR2 FYEKMQ (reference sequence). The CDR3 consists of 14 residues. Deletions cut 6 bases from V and 6 bases from J, with 15 bases between. The CDR3 loop is CASSPHQTGNEQFF. The CDR3, as DNA: TGTGCCAGCAGTCCTCATCAGACCGGCAATGAGCAGTTCTTC. Drawing the rest from reference TRBV13 and TRBJ2-1, the complete variable domain is AAGVIQSPRHLIKEKRETATLKCYPIPRHDTVYWYQQGPGQDPQFLISFYEKMQSDKGSIPDRFSAQQFSDYHSELNMSSLELGDSALYFCASSPHQTGNEQFFGPGTRLTVL.

This chain joins TRBV13 and TRBJ1-2; D might be TRBD1 (5 bases). This CDR3 is built from 13 residues. Trimming removed 4 bases at V and 3 bases at J, with 9 bases between. Germline loops: CDR1 PRHDT, CDR2 FYEKMQ (reference sequence). CDR3 in amino acids: CASSSRQYYGYTF. The CDR3 nucleotides read TGTGCCAGCAGCTCCCGACAGTACTATGGCTACACCTTC.

The V gene is TRBV6-1, the J gene TRBJ1-2, with D tentatively TRBD1 (5 bases). V was trimmed by 6 bases and J by 4 bases, leaving 18 bases between them. The germline V gene has CDR1 MNHNS and CDR2 SASEGT. There are 15 residues in the CDR3. DNA of the CDR3: TGTGCCAGCAGACAAAGGACACCGGGCGGCTATGGCTACACCTTC. Protein: CASRQRTPGGYGYTF.

This clone occurred a few times. J is TRBJ2-2 and V is TRBV29-1; tentative D call: TRBD1 (7 bases). The CDR3 spans 15 residues. The V end lost 4 bases, the J end lost 4 bases, and 16 bases lay between the germline ends. Germline CDR1 and CDR2: SQVTM and ANQGSEA. This CDR3 reads CSVGGQGGGTGELFF. The DNA of the CDR3 is TGCAGCGTTGGGGGGCAGGGGGGTGGCACCGGGGAGCTGTTTTTT.

The chain has TRBV5-1 and TRBJ1-3, with D maybe TRBD1 (5 bases). The V end was cut by 4 bases, the J end by 2 bases, with 13 bases between. The CDR3 has 15 residues. The germline CDR1 and CDR2 sequences are SGHRS and YFSETQ. Here the CDR3 DNA reads TGCGCCAGCAGCCGGACGGGGGGTCCTGGAAACACCATATATTTT. Protein product: CASSRTGGPGNTIYF.